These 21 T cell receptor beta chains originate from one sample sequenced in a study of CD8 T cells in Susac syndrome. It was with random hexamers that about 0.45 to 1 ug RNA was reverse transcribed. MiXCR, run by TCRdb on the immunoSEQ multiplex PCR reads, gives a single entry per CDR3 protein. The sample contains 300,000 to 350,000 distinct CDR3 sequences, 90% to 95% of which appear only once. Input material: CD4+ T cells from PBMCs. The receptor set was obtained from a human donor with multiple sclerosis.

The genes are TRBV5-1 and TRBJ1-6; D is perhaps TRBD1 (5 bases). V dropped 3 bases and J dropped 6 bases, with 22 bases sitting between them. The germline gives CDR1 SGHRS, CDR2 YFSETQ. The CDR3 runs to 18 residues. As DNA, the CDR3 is TGCGCCAGCAGCTCCACTTCGAGGGGACGGGGTTCTAATTCACCCCTCCACTTT. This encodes CASSSTSRGRGSNSPLHF.

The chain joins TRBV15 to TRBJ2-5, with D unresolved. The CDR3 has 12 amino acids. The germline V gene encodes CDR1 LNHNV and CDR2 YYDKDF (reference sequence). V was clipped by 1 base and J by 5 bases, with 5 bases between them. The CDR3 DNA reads TGTGCCACCAGCAGAGTTGCCGAGACCCAGTACTTC. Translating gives CATSRVAETQYF. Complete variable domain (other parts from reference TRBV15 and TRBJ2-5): DAMVIQNPRYQVTQFGKPVTLSCSQTLNHNVMYWYQQKSSQAPKLLFHYYDKDFNNEADTPDNFQSRRPNTSFCFLDIRSPGLGDTAMYLCATSRVAETQYFGPGTRLLVL.

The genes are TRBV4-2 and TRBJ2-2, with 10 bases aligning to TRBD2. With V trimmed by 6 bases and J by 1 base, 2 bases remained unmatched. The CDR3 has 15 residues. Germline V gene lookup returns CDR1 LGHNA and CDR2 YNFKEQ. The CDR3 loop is CASSLAGGNTGELFF. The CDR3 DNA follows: TGTGCCAGCAGTTTAGCGGGAGGGAACACCGGGGAGCTGTTTTTT.

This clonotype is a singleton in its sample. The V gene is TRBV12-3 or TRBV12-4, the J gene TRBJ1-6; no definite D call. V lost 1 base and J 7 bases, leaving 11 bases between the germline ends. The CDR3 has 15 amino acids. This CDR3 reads CASSLGSGWNSPLHF. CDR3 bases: TGTGCCAGCAGTTTAGGGTCCGGGTGGAATTCACCCCTCCACTTT.

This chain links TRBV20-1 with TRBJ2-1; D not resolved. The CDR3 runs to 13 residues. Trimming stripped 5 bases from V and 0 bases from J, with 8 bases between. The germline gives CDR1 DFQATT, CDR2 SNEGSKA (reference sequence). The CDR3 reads CSALEVSYNEQFF. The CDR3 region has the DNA TGCAGTGCTCTCGAGGTCTCCTACAATGAGCAGTTCTTC.

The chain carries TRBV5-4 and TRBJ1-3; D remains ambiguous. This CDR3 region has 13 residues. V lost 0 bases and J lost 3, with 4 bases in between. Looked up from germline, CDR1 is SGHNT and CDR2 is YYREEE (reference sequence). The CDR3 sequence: CASSLANGNTIYF. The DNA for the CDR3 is TGTGCCAGCAGCTTGGCCAATGGAAACACCATATATTTT.

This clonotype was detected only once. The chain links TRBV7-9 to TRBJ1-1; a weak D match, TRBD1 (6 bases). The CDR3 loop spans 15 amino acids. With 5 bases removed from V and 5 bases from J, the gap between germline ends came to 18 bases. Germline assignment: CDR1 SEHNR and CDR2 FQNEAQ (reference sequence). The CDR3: CASSTRGTPGTEAFF. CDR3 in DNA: TGTGCCAGCAGCACCAGGGGAACCCCGGGGACTGAAGCTTTCTTT.

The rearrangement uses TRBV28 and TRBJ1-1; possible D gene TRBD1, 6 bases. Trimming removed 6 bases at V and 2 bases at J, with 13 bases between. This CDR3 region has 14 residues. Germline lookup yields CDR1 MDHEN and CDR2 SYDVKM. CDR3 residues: CASSSTGTNTEAFF. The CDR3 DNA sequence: TGTGCCAGCAGCTCGACAGGAACCAACACTGAAGCTTTCTTT.

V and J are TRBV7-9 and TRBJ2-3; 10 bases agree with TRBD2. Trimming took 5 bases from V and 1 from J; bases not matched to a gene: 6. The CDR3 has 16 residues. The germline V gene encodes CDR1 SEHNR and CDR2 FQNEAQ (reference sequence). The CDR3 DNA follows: TGTGCCAGCAGCCCCCCCACTAGCGGGGGCACAGATACGCAGTATTTT. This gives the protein CASSPPTSGGTDTQYF. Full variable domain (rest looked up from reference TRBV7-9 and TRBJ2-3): DTGVSQNPRHKITKRGQNVTFRCDPISEHNRLYWYRQTLGQGPEFLTYFQNEAQLEKSRLLSDRFSAERPKGSFSTLEIQRTEQGDSAMYLCASSPPTSGGTDTQYFGPGTRLTVL.

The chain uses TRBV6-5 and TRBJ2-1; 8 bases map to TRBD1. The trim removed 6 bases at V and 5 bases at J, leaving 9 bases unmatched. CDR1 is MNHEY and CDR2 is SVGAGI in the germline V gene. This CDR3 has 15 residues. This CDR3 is CASSPDRGTHNEQFF. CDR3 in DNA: TGTGCCAGCAGCCCTGACAGGGGCACCCACAATGAGCAGTTCTTC.

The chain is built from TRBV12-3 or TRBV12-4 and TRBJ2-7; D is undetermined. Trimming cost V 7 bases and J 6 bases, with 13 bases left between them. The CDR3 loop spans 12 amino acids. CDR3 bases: TGTGCCAGCACCCTTCTGGGTTTCGAGCAGTACTTC. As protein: CASTLLGFEQYF.

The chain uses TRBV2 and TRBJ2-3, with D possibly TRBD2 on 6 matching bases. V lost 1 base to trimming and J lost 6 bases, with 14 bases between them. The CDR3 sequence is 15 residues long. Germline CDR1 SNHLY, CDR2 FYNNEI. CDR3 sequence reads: CASSEGLAPPDTQYF. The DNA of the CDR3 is TGTGCCAGCAGTGAAGGGCTAGCGCCCCCCGATACGCAGTATTTT.

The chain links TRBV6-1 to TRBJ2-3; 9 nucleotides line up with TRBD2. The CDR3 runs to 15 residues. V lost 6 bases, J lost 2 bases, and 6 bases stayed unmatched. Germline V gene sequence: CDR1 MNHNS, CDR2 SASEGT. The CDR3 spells CASRLSSGITDTQYF. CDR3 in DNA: TGTGCCAGCAGACTGTCTAGCGGGATCACAGATACGCAGTATTTT.

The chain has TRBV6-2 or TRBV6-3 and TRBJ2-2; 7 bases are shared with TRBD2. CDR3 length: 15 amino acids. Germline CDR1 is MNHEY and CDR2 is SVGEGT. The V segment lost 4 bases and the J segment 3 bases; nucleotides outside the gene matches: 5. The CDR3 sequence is CASSLPGGYTGELFF. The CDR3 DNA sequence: TGTGCCAGCAGTTTGCCGGGGGGATACACCGGGGAGCTGTTTTTT.

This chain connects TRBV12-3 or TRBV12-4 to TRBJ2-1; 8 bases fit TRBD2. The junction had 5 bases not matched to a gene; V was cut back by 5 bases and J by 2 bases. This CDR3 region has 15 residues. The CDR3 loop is CASSGSGDTYNEQFF. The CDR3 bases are TGTGCCAGCAGTGGTAGCGGGGACACCTACAATGAGCAGTTCTTC.

CDR3 DNA: TGTGCCAGCAGCCCTACTAGCGGGAGAACGGGGGCCAACGTCCTGACTTTC. This gives the protein CASSPTSGRTGANVLTF. This rearrangement joins TRBV7-2 to TRBJ2-6, with 11 bases matching TRBD2. With 5 bases clipped from V and 4 bases from J, the junction kept 7 bases outside the gene matches. This CDR3 has 17 residues. CDR1 and CDR2 from the germline V gene are SGHTA and FQGNSA.

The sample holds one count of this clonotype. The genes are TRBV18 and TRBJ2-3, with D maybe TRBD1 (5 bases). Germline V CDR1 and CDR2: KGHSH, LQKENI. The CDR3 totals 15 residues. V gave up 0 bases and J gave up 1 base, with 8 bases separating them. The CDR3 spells CASSPPAQGTDTQYF. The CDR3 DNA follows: TGTGCCAGCTCACCACCGGCACAGGGCACAGATACGCAGTATTTT. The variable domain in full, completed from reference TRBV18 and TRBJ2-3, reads NAGVMQNPRHLVRRRGQEARLRCSPMKGHSHVYWYRQLPEEGLKFMVYLQKENIIDESGMPKERFSAEFPKEGPSILRIQQVVRGDSAAYFCASSPPAQGTDTQYFGPGTRLTVL.

The CDR3, as DNA: TGTGCCAGCACAGCAGACAGGAGTAGGGAGACCCAGTACTTC. Amino acids: CASTADRSRETQYF. The V gene is TRBV2, the J gene TRBJ2-5; maybe TRBD1 (6 bases). Trimming shortened V by 7 bases and J by 5 bases, and 17 bases separated the two germline ends. This CDR3 has 14 residues. CDR1 is SNHLY, CDR2 FYNNEI, per germline.

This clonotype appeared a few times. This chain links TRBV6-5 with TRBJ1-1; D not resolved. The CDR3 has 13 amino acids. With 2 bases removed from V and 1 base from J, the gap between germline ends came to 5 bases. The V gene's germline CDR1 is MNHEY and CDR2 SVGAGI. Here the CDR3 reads CASSYDPNTEAFF. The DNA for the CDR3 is TGTGCCAGCAGTTACGACCCGAACACTGAAGCTTTCTTT.

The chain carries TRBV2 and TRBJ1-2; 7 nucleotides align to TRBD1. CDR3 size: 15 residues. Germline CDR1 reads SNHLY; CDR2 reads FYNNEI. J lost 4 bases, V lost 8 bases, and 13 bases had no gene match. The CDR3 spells CASRELEGTVYGYTF. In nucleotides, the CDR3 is TGTGCCAGCCGGGAGTTGGAGGGGACAGTCTATGGCTACACCTTC.

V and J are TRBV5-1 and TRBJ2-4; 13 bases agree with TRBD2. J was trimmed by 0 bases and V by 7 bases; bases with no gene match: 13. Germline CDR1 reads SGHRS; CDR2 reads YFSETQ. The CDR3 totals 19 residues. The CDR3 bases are TGCGCCAGCCGGCTGACGGGACTAGCGGGGCCTCTAGCCAAAAACATTCAGTACTTC. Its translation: CASRLTGLAGPLAKNIQYF.